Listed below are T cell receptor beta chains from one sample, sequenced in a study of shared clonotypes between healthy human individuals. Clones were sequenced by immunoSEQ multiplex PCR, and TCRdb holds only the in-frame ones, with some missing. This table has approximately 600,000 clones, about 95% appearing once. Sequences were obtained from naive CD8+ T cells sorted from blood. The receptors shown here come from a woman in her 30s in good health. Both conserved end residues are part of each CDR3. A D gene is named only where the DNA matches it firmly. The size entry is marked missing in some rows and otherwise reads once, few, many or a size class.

TGTGCCAGCAGTATCGCAGGGGCCCTTTACAATGAGCAGTTCTTC CASSIAGALYNEQFF NA TRBJ2-1 NA TRBV28
TGTGCCAGTCATCGAGCGGGAGGGTACAATGAGCAGTTCTTC CASHRAGGYNEQFF TRBD2 TRBJ2-1 NA TRBV19
TGTGCCAGCAGTATATGGACGGGGAACGGGGAGCTGTTTTTT CASSIWTGNGELFF NA TRBJ2-2 once TRBV28
TGTGCCAGCAGTTTCGACGGACAGGGAGGGAATGAGCAGTTCTTC CASSFDGQGGNEQFF NA TRBJ2-1 NA TRBV28
TGTGCCAGCAGCTTAACTAGGTCTACCTACGAGCAGTACTTC CASSLTRSTYEQYF NA TRBJ2-7 NA TRBV5-6
TGTGCCAGCAGTCCTCCCGGGAGCTCCTCCTACGAGCAGTACTTC CASSPPGSSSYEQYF NA TRBJ2-7 NA TRBV6-5
TGCGCCAGCAGCTTGTATAGCGGGAGGGTATACAATGAGCAGTTCTTC CASSLYSGRVYNEQFF TRBD2 TRBJ2-1 NA TRBV5-1
TGTGCCAGTAGTCCCGCGGTAAAGTGGACGGAAAAACTGTTTTTT CASSPAVKWTEKLFF NA TRBJ1-4 once TRBV19
TGTGCCAGCAGCGAGACAGACACCCCAATGAACACTGAAGCTTTCTTT CASSETDTPMNTEAFF NA TRBJ1-1 NA TRBV2
TGCGCCAGCAGCCAGAGGCTTGGCACTGAAGCTTTCTTT CASSQRLGTEAFF NA TRBJ1-1 few TRBV4-1
TGTGCCAGCAGTGGCGGCAGGGGTTTTCCCGAAGCTTTCTTT CASSGGRGFPEAFF NA TRBJ1-1 NA TRBV25-1
TGTGCCAGCAGCTTTACTAGCGGGAGGGTAGGTGAGCAGTTCTTC CASSFTSGRVGEQFF TRBD2 TRBJ2-1 NA TRBV5-4
TGTGCCAGCAGCTCCGGCGGTCTGAACACTGAAGCTTTCTTT CASSSGGLNTEAFF NA TRBJ1-1 NA TRBV11-2
TGTGCCAGCAGTTACTGGACAGGGGGCGCGTCAGGGGAGCAGTACTTC CASSYWTGGASGEQYF TRBD1 TRBJ2-7 NA TRBV6-6
TGTGCCAGCAGCCTACCCGGACAGGGCGGGTCCTATGGCTACACCTTC CASSLPGQGGSYGYTF TRBD1 TRBJ1-2 NA TRBV28
TGTGCCAGCAGCTTAGTTTCTGACTCTGGGGCCAACGTCCTGACTTTC CASSLVSDSGANVLTF NA TRBJ2-6 NA TRBV11-2
TGTGCCAGCAGCTTTGGGGAAACCTACGAGCAGTACTTC CASSFGETYEQYF NA TRBJ2-7 NA TRBV7-8
TGTGCCAGTAGCCGAGGTCCTAGCGGGACCACTAGCACAGATACGCAGTATTTT CASSRGPSGTTSTDTQYF TRBD2 TRBJ2-3 NA TRBV19
TGTGCCAGCAGGGGCGGCGGAAAGCAGTTCTTC CASRGGGKQFF NA TRBJ2-1 NA TRBV27
TGTGCCAGCAGCGGGACAGGGGGGTGGTCTGGAGAGACCCAGTACTTC CASSGTGGWSGETQYF TRBD1 TRBJ2-5 NA TRBV7-6
TGTGCCAGCAGCTCAGACCTTGGCGGCATTCAGTACTTC CASSSDLGGIQYF NA TRBJ2-4 few TRBV7-9
TGTGCCAGCAGTTTCGCGGTCGTCTACGAGCAGTACTTC CASSFAVVYEQYF NA TRBJ2-7 NA TRBV28
TGTGCCAGCAGTTTCCAAGGAGACTACGGCGAGCAGTACTTC CASSFQGDYGEQYF NA TRBJ2-7 NA TRBV28
TGTGCCAGCAGTCTCCGGACCTTATACGAGCAGTACTTC CASSLRTLYEQYF NA TRBJ2-7 NA TRBV28
TGTGCCAGCAGCGTAGGGTCCGCAGGTGGTGGCTACACCTTC CASSVGSAGGGYTF NA TRBJ1-2 NA TRBV9
TGTGCCAGCCAGGGCAGGGCTAATGAAAAACTGTTTTTT CASQGRANEKLFF NA TRBJ1-4 once TRBV13
TGTGCCAGCAGCCTAGGGGCGAACGAGCAGTACTTC CASSLGANEQYF NA TRBJ2-7 NA TRBV7-2
TGTGCCAGCAGTTTATCGATAGGGGCTAGCGGGAGCCATTACGAGCAGTACTTC CASSLSIGASGSHYEQYF TRBD2 TRBJ2-7 NA TRBV27
TGTGCCAGCAGTGAGGGCCTCTCTGGAAACACCATATATTTT CASSEGLSGNTIYF NA TRBJ1-3 NA TRBV5-4
TGCGCCAGCAGCAGGACTAGCGGGAGAGGAGATACGCAGTATTTT CASSRTSGRGDTQYF TRBD2 TRBJ2-3 NA TRBV4-1
TGTGCCAGCAGCTCCAACCACGAGCAGTACTTC CASSSNHEQYF NA TRBJ2-7 NA TRBV5-4
TGTGCCAGCAGTTTCCGGGGGAACGAGCAGTACTTC CASSFRGNEQYF NA TRBJ2-7 few TRBV27
TGTGCCAGCAGCTTTGGGCTAGCGGGAGATACCCTTAATCCGGAGCAGTACTTC CASSFGLAGDTLNPEQYF TRBD2 TRBJ2-7 NA TRBV7-8
TGTGCCAGCAGCTCAGACTACCTTATAAGCACAGATACGCAGTATTTT CASSSDYLISTDTQYF NA TRBJ2-3 NA TRBV7-6
TGTGCCAGCAGTCTACTGGCGCGGGAGATCGAGGAGCAGTACTTC CASSLLAREIEEQYF TRBD2 TRBJ2-7 NA TRBV28
TGTGCCAGTAGTATAGTAGGGGGGGCTACAGATACGCAGTATTTT CASSIVGGATDTQYF NA TRBJ2-3 few TRBV19
TGTGCCAGTAGTATAATCGGGCAGAGCAACACCGGGGAGCTGTTTTTT CASSIIGQSNTGELFF NA TRBJ2-2 NA TRBV19